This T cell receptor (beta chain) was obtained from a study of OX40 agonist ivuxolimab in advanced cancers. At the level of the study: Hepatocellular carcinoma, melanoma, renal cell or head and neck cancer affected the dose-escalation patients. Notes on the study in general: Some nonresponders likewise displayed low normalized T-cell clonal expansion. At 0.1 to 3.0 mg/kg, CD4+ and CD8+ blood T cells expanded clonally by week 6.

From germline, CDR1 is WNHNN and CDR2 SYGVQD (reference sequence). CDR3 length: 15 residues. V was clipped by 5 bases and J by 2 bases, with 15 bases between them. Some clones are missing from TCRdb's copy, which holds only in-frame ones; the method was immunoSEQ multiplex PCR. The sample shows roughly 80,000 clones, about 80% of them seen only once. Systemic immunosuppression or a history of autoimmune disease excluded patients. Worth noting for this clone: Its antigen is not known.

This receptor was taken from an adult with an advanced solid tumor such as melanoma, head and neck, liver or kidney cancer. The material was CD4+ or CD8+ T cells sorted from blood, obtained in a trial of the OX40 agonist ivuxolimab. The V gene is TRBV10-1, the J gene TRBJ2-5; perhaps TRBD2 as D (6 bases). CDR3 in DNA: TGCGCCAGCAGTCACGGGTCGGGAGTACAAGAGACCCAGTACTTC. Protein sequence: CASSHGSGVQETQYF.